The clone carrying this T cell receptor beta chain showed up just a few times. Its antigen remains unidentified. The data are from a study of cytomegalovirus exposure and HLA in healthy donors. The primer mix had 60 Vbeta and 13 Jbeta primers. Clones were read by immunoSEQ multiplex PCR, and TCRdb kept only the in-frame ones, dropping some. The data show more than 95,000 clones, with 9% to 10% seen just once and 3% held by the top ten. Donors were nominally healthy when sampled, though unrecorded immune exposures were likely. Study-wide results and limits: As a later analysis showed, a missense DCLRE1C variant was linked to trimming of TCR beta V- and J-genes.

The clonotype comes from a man under 40 in good health and CMV-seronegative. Sample: PBMCs.

DNA of the CDR3: TGTGCCATCAGTGAGTCGGGGCCAAGCAATCAGCCCCAGCATTTT. It codes for CAISESGPSNQPQHF. The chain carries TRBV10-3 and TRBJ1-5; a possible D gene is TRBD1 (5 bases). CDR1 is ENHRY, CDR2 SYGVKD, per germline. This CDR3 contains 15 residues. Trimming took 0 bases from V and 1 from J, leaving 7 bases between them.